These 25 T cell receptor beta chains were all obtained from the same sample, sequenced in a study of regulatory T cells in long-lasting Graves disease (dated by TCRdb to the early 2020s). The label giving this sample's time point can be read as: persistent/refractory GD, antithyroid drugs over 5 years with positive TRAb. For both TCR sequencing and RNA sequencing, RNA was extracted from PBMCs using TRIzol. Library preparation employed multiplex PCR. Data came from an Illumina HiSeq 4000. TCR beta libraries were built with iRepertoire HTBI primers and Arm-PCR amplification of CDR3 regions. TCRdb applied fastp at Q25 and MiXCR to the public reads, then kept only in-frame beta chains. One record per CDR3 amino acid sequence lists the most common genes and DNA. This sample has about 400,000 distinct CDR3 sequences in its table, and around 20% of those were observed once. Less than 25% of the sample belongs to the ten largest clones.

The sample consisted of peripheral blood mononuclear cells (PBMCs), taken when the disease was refractory, from a patient treated with antithyroid drugs. These receptors all come from a female donor with Graves disease.

This clonotype was detected ten times or more. Here the CDR3 DNA reads TGCAGTGCCCTAGAATTAGCGGGAGGCCGGGGAGAGACCCAGTACTTC. Protein sequence: CSALELAGGRGETQYF. The chain combines TRBV20-1 with TRBJ2-5; 10 bases map to TRBD2. This CDR3 spans 16 amino acids. Trimming cost V 6 bases and J 4 bases; bases outside gene matches: 14. The germline CDR1 and CDR2 sequences are DFQATT and SNEGSKA (reference sequence).

This clonotype has more than one count but fewer than ten. The chain uses TRBV20-1 and TRBJ2-2; 11 bases line up with TRBD2. Germline CDR1 DFQATT, CDR2 SNEGSKA (reference sequence). The CDR3 is made up of 15 amino acids. Trimming removed 6 bases from V and 4 bases from J; junction bases left unmatched: 7. The CDR3 coding sequence is TGCAGTGCAAACGGACTAGCGGGCCGCACCGGGGAGCTGTTTTTT. It specifies CSANGLAGRTGELFF.

In its sample, this clonotype was seen many times. The chain uses TRBV27 and TRBJ2-2; D is uncertain. Trimming took off 8 bases at V and 0 bases at J, with 19 bases between the two ends. This CDR3 contains 17 residues. Germline CDR1 MNHEY, CDR2 SMNVEV (reference sequence). The CDR3 sequence: CASASSLQRANTGELFF. The CDR3 nucleotides read TGTGCCAGCGCCTCCTCCTTACAGCGCGCGAACACCGGGGAGCTGTTTTTT.

CDR3 loop: CASSQVMDRRNTEAFF. The CDR3 coding sequence is TGCGCCAGCAGCCAAGTAATGGACAGAAGAAACACTGAAGCTTTCTTT. The chain joins TRBV4-1 to TRBJ1-1; TRBD1 might be the D (6 bases). V was clipped by 1 base and J by 2 bases, with 14 bases between them. CDR3 length: 16 amino acids. Germline lookup yields CDR1 MGHRA and CDR2 YSYEKL.

This clonotype was seen repeatedly, ten times or more. The rearrangement uses TRBV7-2 and TRBJ2-5; perhaps TRBD1 as D (6 bases). V was pared by 5 bases and J by 5 bases, with 15 bases between. The CDR3 has 14 residues. Germline loops: CDR1 SGHTA, CDR2 FQGNSA. CDR3 DNA: TGTGCCAGCAGCCTAAACAGGGTTTTGGAGACCCAGTACTTC. It codes for CASSLNRVLETQYF.

The rearrangement links TRBV5-5 to TRBJ2-7; no firm D call. Trimming removed 2 bases at V and 1 base at J, with 16 bases between. CDR1 is SGHKS and CDR2 is YYEKEE in the germline V gene (reference sequence). The CDR3 consists of 16 residues. CDR3 coding DNA: TGTGCCAGCAGCTTTCAAGGTTTCCCATTTTCCTACGAGCAGTACTTC. Its protein product is CASSFQGFPFSYEQYF.

This clonotype has at least ten counts. The chain links TRBV12-3 or TRBV12-4 to TRBJ1-2, with a weak D call TRBD1 (5 bases). The CDR3 covers 13 residues. V shed 2 bases and J shed 8 bases, with 12 bases lying between them. Here the CDR3 DNA reads TGTGCCAGCAGTTTACAGCGGTCAGGGGGCTACACCTTC. Protein sequence: CASSLQRSGGYTF.

This clonotype came up many times. This rearrangement joins TRBV7-9 to TRBJ1-5; D uncertain. Looked up from germline, CDR1 is SEHNR and CDR2 is FQNEAQ (reference sequence). The V end lost 0 bases, the J end lost 4 bases, and 7 bases lay between the germline ends. There are 14 residues in the CDR3. CDR3 DNA: TGTGCCAGCAGCTTAGCGGGTATTAATCAGCCCCAGCATTTT. This gives the protein CASSLAGINQPQHF.

This clonotype has more than one count but fewer than ten. The J gene is TRBJ2-7, the V gene TRBV18, with 11 bases matching TRBD1. Trimming removed 2 bases from V and 2 bases from J; junction bases left unmatched: 8. CDR1 KGHSH and CDR2 LQKENI come from the germline V gene. The CDR3 runs 17 residues. This chain's CDR3 is CASSPGASGQGAYEQYF. CDR3 nucleotide sequence: TGTGCCAGCTCACCAGGGGCTTCGGGACAGGGGGCCTACGAGCAGTACTTC. Combining the CDR3 with reference TRBV18 and TRBJ2-7 gives the whole variable domain NAGVMQNPRHLVRRRGQEARLRCSPMKGHSHVYWYRQLPEEGLKFMVYLQKENIIDESGMPKERFSAEFPKEGPSILRIQQVVRGDSAAYFCASSPGASGQGAYEQYFGPGTRLTVT.

The chain combines TRBV4-1 with TRBJ2-2; TRBD1 agrees at 8 bases. Losses at the gene ends were 5 bases for V and 6 bases for J; bases not matched to a gene: 8. This CDR3 contains 15 residues. Germline CDR1 is MGHRA and CDR2 is YSYEKL. CDR3 sequence reads: CASSWTDRGPGELFF. CDR3 bases: TGCGCCAGCAGCTGGACAGACAGGGGCCCCGGGGAGCTGTTTTTT.

The table lists this clonotype with many counts. The V gene is TRBV28, the J gene TRBJ2-2; D may be TRBD1 or TRBD2 (6 bases each). Germline assignment: CDR1 MDHEN and CDR2 SYDVKM. CDR3 length: 15 amino acids. V was trimmed by 1 base and J by 4 bases, leaving 10 bases between them. The CDR3 spells CASSLFGGGTGELFF. CDR3 bases: TGTGCCAGCAGTTTATTCGGGGGCGGCACCGGGGAGCTGTTTTTT.

This rearrangement joins TRBV7-9 to TRBJ1-1, with D maybe TRBD1 (6 bases). Trimming stripped 5 bases from V and 7 bases from J, with 20 bases between. The CDR3 runs 15 residues. Germline CDR1 SEHNR, CDR2 FQNEAQ (reference sequence). The CDR3 bases are TGTGCCAGCAGCCTCACCCTTATCCCGGACAGTGAAGCTTTCTTT. Translation gives CASSLTLIPDSEAFF.

The chain combines TRBV12-3 or TRBV12-4 with TRBJ1-2; 7 nucleotides align to TRBD1. The length of the CDR3 is 13 residues. V lost 8 bases, J lost 7 bases, and 10 bases stayed unmatched. The CDR3 sequence: CASGPRTGGGYTF. CDR3 DNA sequence: TGTGCCAGCGGTCCCAGGACAGGAGGTGGCTACACCTTC.

This rearrangement joins TRBV20-1 to TRBJ1-4; D possibly corresponds to TRBD1 (5 bases). Trimming cost V 5 bases and J 7 bases, with 17 bases left between them. The germline gives CDR1 DFQATT, CDR2 SNEGSKA (reference sequence). The CDR3 is 14 amino acids. CDR3 coding DNA: TGCAGTGCTGCGCCGGGGGGGAGGGGTGAAAAACTGTTTTTT. Translation gives CSAAPGGRGEKLFF.

The V gene is TRBV6-2 or TRBV6-3, the J gene TRBJ2-7; possibly TRBD2 for D (5 bases). Germline V gene lookup returns CDR1 MNHEY and CDR2 SVGEGT. V gave up 5 bases and J gave up 2 bases, with 19 bases separating them. The CDR3 runs 16 residues. Here the CDR3 reads CASSEIAPEAAYEQYF. The DNA of the CDR3 is TGTGCCAGCAGTGAAATCGCACCGGAGGCGGCCTACGAGCAGTACTTC.

As for this clonotype: Possible read error: a much larger clone is one base away. The chain uses TRBV6-1 and TRBJ2-5; D is unresolved. Germline CDR1 MNHNS, CDR2 SASEGT. The CDR3 is 14 residues long. CDR3 region: CASAGELSSYEQCF. CDR3 sequence (DNA): TGTGCCAGCGCAGGCGAACTTAGCTCCTACGAGCAGTGCTTC.

This clonotype was counted at least ten times. The chain carries TRBV20-1 and TRBJ1-4; 9 nucleotides align to TRBD1. With 4 bases clipped from V and 8 bases from J, the junction kept 11 bases outside the gene matches. Germline lookup yields CDR1 DFQATT and CDR2 SNEGSKA (reference sequence). The CDR3 is 15 amino acids. The CDR3 sequence is CSATPKGQGGEKLFF. The CDR3 nucleotides are TGCAGTGCTACGCCGAAGGGACAGGGAGGGGAAAAACTGTTTTTT.

This clonotype was picked up many times. V is TRBV20-1 and J is TRBJ2-5, with D possibly being TRBD1 (6 bases). The CDR3 loop spans 16 amino acids. V was trimmed by 5 bases and J by 2 bases, leaving 21 bases between them. Germline-derived CDR1 and CDR2 are DFQATT and SNEGSKA (reference sequence). In nucleotides, the CDR3 is TGCAGTGCTCGGACGCCCTACAGGGAAACACAAGAGACCCAGTACTTC. It yields the protein CSARTPYRETQETQYF.

This clonotype was observed at least ten times. This chain uses TRBV6-1 with TRBJ2-7; maybe TRBD2 (5 bases). The ends were cut back, 4 bases at V and 2 bases at J, with 12 bases in the middle. This CDR3 contains 14 residues. Germline V CDR1 and CDR2: MNHNS, SASEGT. CDR3 residues: CASSGWERPYEQYF. The CDR3 bases are TGTGCCAGCAGTGGGTGGGAGCGCCCCTACGAGCAGTACTTC.

This clonotype occurred a few times. CDR3 sequence: CASSLSYRGEQYF. In nucleotides, the CDR3 is TGTGCCAGCAGTTTATCATACAGGGGCGAGCAGTACTTC. The chain recombines TRBV27 with TRBJ2-7; 7 bases agree with TRBD1. This CDR3 region has 13 residues. The J segment lost 6 bases and the V segment lost 0 bases, leaving 2 bases of the junction unmatched. In germline, CDR1 is MNHEY, CDR2 SMNVEV (reference sequence).

The rearrangement uses TRBV18 and TRBJ2-7; TRBD2 matches at 14 bases. Trimming removed 5 bases from V and 6 bases from J; junction bases left unmatched: 9. From germline, CDR1 is KGHSH and CDR2 LQKENI. The CDR3 extends over 16 amino acids. CDR3 nucleotides: TGTGCCAGCTCATTAGGGACTAGCGGGAGTCCGCGCGAGCAGTACTTC. Translating gives CASSLGTSGSPREQYF.

The chain has TRBV4-3 and TRBJ2-7; 11 nucleotides line up with TRBD1. This CDR3 has 19 amino acids. Germline CDR1 LGHNA, CDR2 YSLEER. The V and J ends lost 6 bases and 3 bases, in that order; junction bases with no gene match: 19. In DNA, the CDR3 is TGCGCCAGCAGTCCCGGGACAGGGGGATTCGGGGGGGGCGGCTACGAGCAGTACTTC. It translates to CASSPGTGGFGGGGYEQYF.

This clonotype was counted ten times or more. This chain joins TRBV28 and TRBJ2-7; D might be TRBD2 (7 bases). The V end lost 6 bases, the J end lost 1 base, and 22 bases lay between the germline ends. Germline loops: CDR1 MDHEN, CDR2 SYDVKM. There are 17 residues in the CDR3. In nucleotides, the CDR3 is TGTGCCAGCAGAGGGGGACTTAGGAGCGGGGCTTCCTACGAGCAGTACTTC. This encodes CASRGGLRSGASYEQYF.

V and J are TRBV6-1 and TRBJ2-1; D uncertain. Germline V gene lookup returns CDR1 MNHNS and CDR2 SASEGT. V shed 6 bases and J shed 8 bases, with 17 bases lying between them. The length of the CDR3 is 14 residues. CDR3: CASRHNLEYHEQFF. CDR3 coding DNA: TGTGCCAGCAGACACAATCTCGAGTACCATGAGCAGTTCTTC.

At least ten counts were recorded for this clonotype. V gene TRBV7-2 combines with J gene TRBJ1-2; possible D gene TRBD1, 6 bases. Germline CDR1 SGHTA, CDR2 FQGNSA. This CDR3 is 14 amino acids long. V was pared by 1 base and J by 4 bases, with 10 bases between. The CDR3 sequence is CASSLEQGIYGYTF. CDR3 in DNA: TGTGCCAGCAGCTTAGAACAGGGAATCTATGGCTACACCTTC.